The 30 T cell receptor beta chains in this list originate from one sample, sequenced in a study of breast tumors, draining lymph nodes, adjacent tissues (TCRdb year 2016). Libraries were made using multiplex PCR. The run used an Illumina HiSeq 2000. Using fastp at Q25 and MiXCR, TCRdb reprocessed the public reads and kept productive beta chains. CDR3 protein duplicates are merged, each entry listing the most common genes and DNA. The sample profile shows approximately 230,000 distinct CDR3 sequences; 34% of them were found once. 3% to 4% of the sample belongs to the ten largest clones. The lymph node samples were taken from the axillary draining lymph nodes of breast cancer patients. Material for sequencing was axillary lymph node tissue. The origin of the receptors is a female donor with breast cancer. Some clones in this sample may be carry-over from other donors' samples.

The rearrangement joins TRBV27 to TRBJ2-1; D remains ambiguous. This CDR3 is built from 15 residues. Trimming cost V 0 bases and J 5 bases, with 11 bases left between them. The germline V gene has CDR1 MNHEY and CDR2 SMNVEV (reference sequence). The CDR3 sequence: CASSLSAVPHNEQFF. In DNA form, the CDR3 reads TGTGCCAGCAGTTTATCGGCTGTTCCTCACAATGAGCAGTTCTTC.

This clonotype came up once. A read error is possible here, since a much larger clone lies one base away. This chain uses TRBV9 with TRBJ2-3; perhaps TRBD2 as D (5 bases). Germline loops: CDR1 SGDLS, CDR2 YYNGEE. The CDR3 totals 11 residues. This CDR3 reads CASARGDTRYF. DNA of the CDR3: TGTGCCAGCGCCCGGGGAGATACGCGGTATTTT.

This clonotype appeared once. V is TRBV7-8 and J is TRBJ2-1; 12 bases are a match to TRBD2. The germline V gene encodes CDR1 SGHVS and CDR2 FQNEAQ. Trimming took 5 bases from V and 5 from J; bases not matched to a gene: 16. The CDR3 extends over 19 amino acids. In nucleotides, the CDR3 is TGTGCCAGCAGCGCAGAGGTGAGACTAGCGGGAGATGTGAACAATGAGCAGTTCTTC. This sequence encodes CASSAEVRLAGDVNNEQFF. Full variable domain (remainder filled in from reference TRBV7-8 and TRBJ2-1): GAGVSQSPRYKVAKRGQDVALRCDPISGHVSLFWYQQALGQGPEFLTYFQNEAQLDKSGLPSDRFFAERPEGSVSTLKIQRTQQEDSAVYLCASSAEVRLAGDVNNEQFFGPGTRLTVL.

This clonotype was detected many times. The V gene is TRBV9, the J gene TRBJ1-5, with TRBD1 matching over 11 bases. CDR3 length: 16 amino acids. Losses at the gene ends were 4 bases for V and 3 bases for J; bases not matched to a gene: 6. The germline V gene has CDR1 SGDLS and CDR2 YYNGEE. The CDR3 bases are TGTGCCAGCAGCACGGGACAGGGGGGCCCCAATCAGCCCCAGCATTTT. Amino acids: CASSTGQGGPNQPQHF.

This clonotype occurred many times. The chain's CDR3 is CSAATSGTGEQYF. In nucleotides, the CDR3 is TGCAGTGCCGCGACTAGCGGGACAGGGGAGCAGTACTTC. The J gene is TRBJ2-7, the V gene TRBV20-1; 11 positions agree with TRBD2. Looked up from germline, CDR1 is DFQATT and CDR2 is SNEGSKA (reference sequence). Trimming at V came to 6 bases and at J to 7 bases, leaving 8 bases not matched to a gene. This CDR3 comprises 13 residues.

This clonotype occurred many times. The CDR3 protein is CSAFNRGSYYGYTF. CDR3 nucleotides: TGCAGTGCTTTCAACAGGGGGTCTTACTATGGCTACACCTTC. V is TRBV20-1 and J is TRBJ1-2; 8 bases are a match to TRBD1. Germline values: CDR1 DFQATT, CDR2 SNEGSKA (reference sequence). V trimming: 5 bases; J trimming: 3 bases; junction bases outside the gene matches: 8. The CDR3 sequence is 14 residues long.

This clonotype was seen repeatedly, ten times or more. The gene calls are TRBV18 and TRBJ1-2; 10 bases align to TRBD1. Germline V CDR1 and CDR2: KGHSH, LQKENI. The CDR3 has 16 residues. V trimming: 2 bases; J trimming: 4 bases; junction bases outside the gene matches: 7. The CDR3 spells CASSPTSGTGAYGYTF. DNA of the CDR3: TGTGCCAGCTCACCAACCTCCGGGACAGGGGCCTATGGCTACACCTTC.

This clonotype rates as medium-sized. The chain has TRBV7-8 and TRBJ1-2; no reliable D call. The CDR3 extends over 14 amino acids. The ends were cut back, 1 base at V and 3 bases at J, with 9 bases in the middle. Per germline, CDR1 SGHVS and CDR2 FQNEAQ. The CDR3 is CASSLEPVYYGYTF. The CDR3 DNA reads as TGTGCCAGCAGCTTAGAGCCAGTCTACTATGGCTACACCTTC.

This chain links TRBV11-3 with TRBJ1-6; D remains ambiguous. Per the germline V gene, CDR1 is SGHNT and CDR2 is YENEEA. With 5 bases removed from V and 8 bases from J, the gap between germline ends came to 16 bases. The CDR3 loop spans 15 amino acids. The CDR3 reads CASSSEGGVDSPLHF. In DNA, the CDR3 is TGTGCCAGCAGCAGTGAGGGCGGGGTGGATTCACCCCTCCACTTT.

The chain uses TRBV6-4 and TRBJ2-5, with a possible D match to TRBD2 (6 bases). V was pared by 6 bases and J by 4 bases, with 15 bases between. CDR1 is MRHNA and CDR2 is SNTAGT in the germline V gene. This CDR3 region has 14 residues. CDR3 amino acids: CASRGGMAGETQYF. The CDR3 coding sequence is TGTGCCAGCAGGGGAGGAATGGCGGGAGAGACCCAGTACTTC.

The chain combines TRBV11-2 with TRBJ1-1, with D unresolved. CDR3 length: 14 amino acids. V lost 1 base and J lost 4, with 10 bases in between. Germline CDR1 and CDR2: SGHAT and FQNNGV. The CDR3 loop reads CASSLGLKRTEAFF. CDR3 coding DNA: TGTGCCAGCAGCTTAGGGTTAAAACGCACTGAAGCTTTCTTT.

The CDR3 sequence is CASKTGGEKLFF. As DNA, the CDR3 is TGTGCCAGCAAGACAGGGGGCGAAAAACTGTTTTTT. The gene calls are TRBV2 and TRBJ1-4, with 10 bases matching TRBD1. Germline CDR1 reads SNHLY; CDR2 reads FYNNEI. The V gene end was trimmed by 7 bases and the J gene end by 8 bases; junction bases not matched to a gene: 1. This CDR3 comprises 12 residues.

The CDR3: CASSRAGTGGRNQPQHF. CDR3 coding DNA: TGTGCCAGCAGCCGGGCCGGGACAGGGGGCCGCAATCAGCCCCAGCATTTT. The genes are TRBV5-6 and TRBJ1-5; 12 bases are a match to TRBD1. This CDR3 has 17 residues. V shed 4 bases, J shed 2 bases, and the junction held 7 bases outside the gene matches. CDR1 SGHDT and CDR2 YYEEEE come from the germline V gene. The full variable domain, in which reference TRBV5-6 and TRBJ1-5 provide the parts outside the CDR3, is DAGVTQSPTHLIKTRGQQVTLRCSPKSGHDTVSWYQQALGQGPQFIFQYYEEEERQRGNFPDRFSGHQFPNYSSELNVNALLLGDSALYLCASSRAGTGGRNQPQHFGDGTRLSIL.

The chain combines TRBV7-8 with TRBJ2-1; 7 nucleotides agree with TRBD1. V lost 2 bases to trimming and J lost 7 bases; unmatched junction nucleotides: 11. There are 16 residues in the CDR3. CDR1 and CDR2 from the germline V gene are SGHVS and FQNEAQ. The CDR3 nucleotides are TGTGCCAGCAGCTTACCGGCCAAGGGGGCAACTAATGAGCAGTTCTTC. Its protein product is CASSLPAKGATNEQFF.

The sample holds many counts of this clonotype. This sequence joins TRBV4-1 and TRBJ2-1; TRBD1 matches at 8 bases. The ends lost 10 bases at V and 7 bases at J; junction bases unmatched: 9. The germline V gene has CDR1 MGHRA and CDR2 YSYEKL. The CDR3 totals 13 residues. CDR3 residues: CATTGGSGNEQFF. Here the CDR3 DNA reads TGCGCCACTACAGGGGGGAGTGGGAATGAGCAGTTCTTC.

This rearrangement joins TRBV5-1 to TRBJ2-1; 13 bases match TRBD2. The CDR3 runs to 17 residues. The V and J ends lost 0 bases and 7 bases, in that order; junction bases with no gene match: 7. Germline CDR1 is SGHRS and CDR2 is YFSETQ. The CDR3 protein is CASSLGTSGSPGNEQFF. CDR3 DNA sequence: TGCGCCAGCAGCTTGGGGACTAGCGGGAGCCCAGGGAATGAGCAGTTCTTC.

The table lists this clonotype with a few counts. The rearrangement joins TRBV27 to TRBJ2-7; 11 bases match TRBD2. The length of the CDR3 is 13 residues. J lost 2 bases, V lost 6 bases, and 0 bases had no gene match. CDR1 is MNHEY, CDR2 SMNVEV, per germline (reference sequence). The CDR3 DNA reads TGTGCCAGCAGGACTAGCGGGGCCTACGAGCAGTACTTC. This sequence encodes CASRTSGAYEQYF.

On this clonotype itself: One base away lies a much larger clone, so this may be a sequencing read error. This chain links TRBV7-2 with TRBJ2-3, with D tentatively TRBD1 (5 bases). The J call may be wrong; the DNA end is better matched by TRBJ1-5. The CDR3 loop spans 17 amino acids. The germline CDR1 and CDR2 sequences are SGHTA and FQGNSA. CDR3 residues: CASSWRTSGGFRDTQHF. Written as DNA, the CDR3 is TGTGCCAGCAGCTGGCGGACTAGCGGGGGGTTTAGAGATACGCAGCATTTT.

This clonotype was detected many times. This sequence joins TRBV7-9 and TRBJ2-2, with 12 bases lining up with TRBD2. Germline V gene lookup returns CDR1 SEHNR and CDR2 FQNEAQ (reference sequence). The CDR3 totals 19 residues. With V trimmed by 5 bases and J by 4 bases, 14 bases remained unmatched. CDR3: CASSAIWASGRESTGELFF. CDR3 sequence (DNA): TGTGCCAGCAGCGCCATCTGGGCTAGCGGGAGGGAATCCACCGGGGAGCTGTTTTTT. Full variable domain (outside the CDR3, taken from reference TRBV7-9 and TRBJ2-2): DTGVSQNPRHKITKRGQNVTFRCDPISEHNRLYWYRQTLGQGPEFLTYFQNEAQLEKSRLLSDRFSAERPKGSFSTLEIQRTEQGDSAMYLCASSAIWASGRESTGELFFGEGSRLTVL.

In this sample, this clonotype turned up a few times. The chain combines TRBV7-2 with TRBJ2-1; perhaps TRBD2 as D (6 bases). The CDR3 runs 15 residues. Germline CDR1 SGHTA, CDR2 FQGNSA. V was pared by 5 bases and J by 4 bases, with 15 bases between. The CDR3, as DNA: TGTGCCAGCAGCGTCGCCGGGACTCCATACAATGAGCAGTTCTTC. Translated: CASSVAGTPYNEQFF.

The chain recombines TRBV6-5 with TRBJ2-1; 11 bases match TRBD2. Germline loops: CDR1 MNHEY, CDR2 SVGAGI. The junction had 4 bases not matched to a gene; V was cut back by 6 bases and J by 3 bases. The CDR3 consists of 15 residues. This CDR3 is CASSTGLADYNEQFF. CDR3 coding DNA: TGTGCCAGCAGCACGGGACTAGCGGACTACAATGAGCAGTTCTTC.

This clonotype was counted only a few times. The chain uses TRBV20-1 and TRBJ2-2, with 9 bases aligning to TRBD1. The germline V gene has CDR1 DFQATT and CDR2 SNEGSKA (reference sequence). Losses at the gene ends were 0 bases for V and 5 bases for J; bases not matched to a gene: 4. The CDR3 contains 15 residues. The CDR3 spells CSAREGGTGTGELFF. CDR3 bases: TGCAGTGCTAGAGAGGGAGGGACAGGGACCGGGGAGCTGTTTTTT.

The V and J genes are TRBV20-1 and TRBJ2-5; D is perhaps TRBD1 or TRBD2 (5 bases each). Between the trimmed V and J ends, which lost 7 bases and 7 bases, there was a span of 22 bases. Germline CDR1 is DFQATT and CDR2 is SNEGSKA (reference sequence). CDR3 length: 14 residues. The CDR3 DNA reads as TGCAGTGTTCCGCTGGGACCAGGGATTGCGACCCAGTACTTC. Its protein product is CSVPLGPGIATQYF.

This clonotype was detected many times. The gene calls are TRBV19 and TRBJ2-1; 14 bases line up with TRBD2. The CDR3 sequence is 16 residues long. Germline V gene lookup returns CDR1 LNHDA and CDR2 SQIVND (reference sequence). With V trimmed by 2 bases and J by 8 bases, 5 bases remained unmatched. CDR3 loop: CASSISGLAGEDEQFF. The CDR3 DNA reads TGTGCCAGTAGTATATCGGGACTAGCGGGAGAGGATGAGCAGTTCTTC.

The chain links TRBV2 to TRBJ2-1, with a tentative D call TRBD2 (6 bases). The CDR3 length is 16 residues. CDR1 is SNHLY and CDR2 is FYNNEI in the germline V gene. The V and J ends lost 1 base and 0 bases respectively, with 10 bases between them. The CDR3 sequence is CASSEDGGSSYNEQFF. The CDR3 bases are TGTGCCAGCAGTGAAGATGGAGGGAGCTCCTACAATGAGCAGTTCTTC.

The genes are TRBV6-5 and TRBJ1-6, with D hard to call. In germline, CDR1 is MNHEY, CDR2 SVGAGI. The CDR3 covers 19 residues. Trimming pared 9 bases from V and 0 bases from J, leaving 24 bases between. In nucleotides, the CDR3 is TGTGCCAGAAGACTAGCGGGAGAGGTCTTCCCCTCCTATAATTCACCCCTCCACTTT. This codes for CARRLAGEVFPSYNSPLHF.

Note on this clonotype: At one end, the junction sequence differs from germline, possibly due to a read error. The rearrangement joins TRBV24-1 to TRBJ2-7; 9 positions match TRBD1. Germline assignment: CDR1 KGHDR and CDR2 SFDVKD. The CDR3 spans 16 residues. The CDR3: CASSPNPGQGSYEQYF. The CDR3, as DNA: TGTGCCAGCAGTCCAAACCCGGGACAGGGTTCCTACGAGCAGTACTTC.

About this clonotype itself: Germline is not matched at one junction end, which may reflect a read error. The rearrangement links TRBV12-3 or TRBV12-4 to TRBJ2-3; D gene ambiguous. The length of the CDR3 is 9 residues. The CDR3 DNA is TGTGCCAGCAGAGACACGATGGATTTT. Protein sequence: CASRDTMDF.

The chain recombines TRBV2 with TRBJ1-6, with D unclear. Germline CDR1 is SNHLY and CDR2 is FYNNEI. The V end was cut by 7 bases, the J end by 4 bases, with 8 bases between. This CDR3 spans 13 amino acids. The CDR3 loop is CASKDQYNSPLHF. The CDR3 bases are TGTGCCAGCAAGGACCAGTATAATTCACCCCTCCACTTT.

The table lists this clonotype with many counts. The chain is built from TRBV15 and TRBJ1-5; tentatively, D is TRBD1 (5 bases). Trimming took off 7 bases at V and 5 bases at J, with 12 bases between the two ends. There are 13 residues in the CDR3. Per germline, CDR1 LNHNV and CDR2 YYDKDF (reference sequence). The CDR3 DNA reads as TGTGCCACCACCGGGACGTATGATCAGCCCCAGCATTTT. Its protein is CATTGTYDQPQHF.